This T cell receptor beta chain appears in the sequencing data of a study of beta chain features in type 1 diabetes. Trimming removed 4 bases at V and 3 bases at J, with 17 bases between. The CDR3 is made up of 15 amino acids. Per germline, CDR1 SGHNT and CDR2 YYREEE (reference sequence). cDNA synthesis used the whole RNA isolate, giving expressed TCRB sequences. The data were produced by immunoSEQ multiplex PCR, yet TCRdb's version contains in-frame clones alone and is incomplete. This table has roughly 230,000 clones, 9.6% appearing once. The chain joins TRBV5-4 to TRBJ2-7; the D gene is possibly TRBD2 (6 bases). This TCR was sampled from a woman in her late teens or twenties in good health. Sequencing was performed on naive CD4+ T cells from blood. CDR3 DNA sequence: TGTGCCAGCAGCCAAGAATGGGCGGGATACTACGAGCAGTACTTC. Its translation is CASSQEWAGYYEQYF.